This T cell receptor beta chain emerged from a study of blood T cell repertoires in COVID-19. Across the study: The United States, Italy and Spain provided the acute and convalescent COVID-19 samples. Sources were T cells, B-cell-depleted T cells, or PBMCs; the material itself was cDNA or gDNA.

This CDR3 region has 12 residues. Germline V lookup: CDR1 SQVTM, CDR2 ANQGSEA. The ends were cut back, 7 bases at V and 5 bases at J, with 15 bases in the middle. Seattle patients were enrolled during active infection and followed longitudinally. This clone turned up a few times. Methods used by the authors: Nucleated cell counts were estimated from reference gene primer amplification. This table comes from immunoSEQ multiplex PCR, and its TCRdb copy is limited to in-frame clones, with some not included. That table supplies the V and J calls and clone size; D and trimming were determined from the DNA. Among roughly 180,000 clones, approximately 79% were seen once, and the ten largest hold approximately 7.7%.

This clonotype originated in a woman in her sixties with COVID-19, enrolled during active disease. The sample consisted of peripheral blood. The rearrangement joins TRBV29-1 to TRBJ2-7; D may be TRBD1 (6 bases). The CDR3: CSGGGQIDEQYF. As DNA, the CDR3 is TGCAGCGGGGGCGGACAGATCGACGAGCAGTACTTC.